This T cell receptor (beta chain) was captured in a study of technical replicates of blood from a handful of donors. A single count supports this clone. Some clones are missing from TCRdb's copy, which holds only in-frame ones; the method was immunoSEQ multiplex PCR. The repertoire consists of approximately 76,000 clones, with approximately 86% occurring once and the leading ten covering 4.8%. CDR3 length equals 17 residues. With V trimmed by 4 bases and J by 5 bases, 14 bases remained unmatched. Germline CDR1 SGDLS, CDR2 YYNGEE. Sequenced input: PBMCs. The chain employs TRBV9 and TRBJ2-3, with 9 bases aligning to TRBD2. This TCR came from a human donor in good health. Some clones in this sample may be carry-over from other donors' samples. CDR3 sequence (DNA): TGTGCCAGCAGCACCCAGGGGGGCGGGGGGGCCAAAGATACGCAGTATTTT. It codes for CASSTQGGGGAKDTQYF.